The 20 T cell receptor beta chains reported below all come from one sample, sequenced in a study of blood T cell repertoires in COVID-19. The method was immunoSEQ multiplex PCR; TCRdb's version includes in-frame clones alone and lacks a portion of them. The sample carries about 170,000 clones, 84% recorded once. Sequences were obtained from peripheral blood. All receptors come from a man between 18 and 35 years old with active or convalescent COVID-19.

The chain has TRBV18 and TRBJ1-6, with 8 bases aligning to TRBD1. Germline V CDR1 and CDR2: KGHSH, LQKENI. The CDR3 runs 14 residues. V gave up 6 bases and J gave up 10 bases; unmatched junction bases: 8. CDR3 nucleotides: TGTGCCAGCTCGCCAGACAGGGGAGGATCACCCCTCCACTTT. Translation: CASSPDRGGSPLHF.

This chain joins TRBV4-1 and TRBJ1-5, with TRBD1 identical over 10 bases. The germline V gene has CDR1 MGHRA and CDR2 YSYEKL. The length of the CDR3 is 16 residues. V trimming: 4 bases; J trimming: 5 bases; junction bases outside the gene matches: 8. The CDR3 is CASSPIGDRGHQPQHF. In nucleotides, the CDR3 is TGCGCCAGCAGCCCTATTGGGGACAGGGGACATCAGCCCCAGCATTTT.

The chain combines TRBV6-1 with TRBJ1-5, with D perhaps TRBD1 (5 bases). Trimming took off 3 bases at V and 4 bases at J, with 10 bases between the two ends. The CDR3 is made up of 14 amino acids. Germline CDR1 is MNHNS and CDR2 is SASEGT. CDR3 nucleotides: TGTGCCAGCAGTGATAGGAGGGGTAATCAGCCCCAGCATTTT. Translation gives CASSDRRGNQPQHF.

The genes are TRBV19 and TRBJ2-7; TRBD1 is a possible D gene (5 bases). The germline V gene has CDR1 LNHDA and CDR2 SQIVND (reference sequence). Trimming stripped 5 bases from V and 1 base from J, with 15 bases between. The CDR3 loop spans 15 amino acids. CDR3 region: CASSDLQGSSYEQYF. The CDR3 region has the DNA TGTGCCAGTAGTGACCTTCAGGGTAGTTCCTACGAGCAGTACTTC.

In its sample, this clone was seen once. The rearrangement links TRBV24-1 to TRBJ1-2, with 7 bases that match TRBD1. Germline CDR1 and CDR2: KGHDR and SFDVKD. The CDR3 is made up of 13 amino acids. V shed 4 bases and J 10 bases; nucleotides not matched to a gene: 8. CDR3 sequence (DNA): TGTGCCACCAGTGACCAATGGGGGACAGCCTACACCTTC. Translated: CATSDQWGTAYTF.

This chain's CDR3 is CASSPTGWDEQFF. The CDR3 DNA reads as TGTGCCAGCTCACCGACAGGGTGGGATGAGCAGTTCTTC. The rearrangement uses TRBV18 and TRBJ2-1, with TRBD1 identical over 7 bases. With V trimmed by 3 bases and J by 8 bases, 4 bases remained unmatched. Germline V lookup: CDR1 KGHSH, CDR2 LQKENI. The CDR3 extends over 13 amino acids.

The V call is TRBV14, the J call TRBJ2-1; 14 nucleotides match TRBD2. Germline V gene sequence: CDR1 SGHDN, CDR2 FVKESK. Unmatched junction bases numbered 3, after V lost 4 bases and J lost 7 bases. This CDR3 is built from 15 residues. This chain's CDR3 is CASSRLAGGLNEQFF. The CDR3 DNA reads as TGTGCCAGCAGCCGACTAGCGGGGGGGCTAAATGAGCAGTTCTTC.

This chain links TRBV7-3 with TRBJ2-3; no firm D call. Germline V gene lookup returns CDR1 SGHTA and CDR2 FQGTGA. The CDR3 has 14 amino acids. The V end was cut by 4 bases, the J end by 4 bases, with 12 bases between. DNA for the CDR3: TGTGCCAGCAGCTCAGCAGCGACGCCAGATACGCAGTATTTT. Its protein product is CASSSAATPDTQYF.

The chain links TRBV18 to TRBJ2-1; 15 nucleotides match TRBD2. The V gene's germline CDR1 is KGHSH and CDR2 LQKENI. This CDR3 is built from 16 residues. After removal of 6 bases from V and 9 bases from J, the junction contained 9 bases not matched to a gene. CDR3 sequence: CASSPGTSGRRGEQFF. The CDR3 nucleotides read TGTGCCAGCTCTCCCGGGACTAGCGGGAGGCGGGGTGAGCAGTTCTTC.

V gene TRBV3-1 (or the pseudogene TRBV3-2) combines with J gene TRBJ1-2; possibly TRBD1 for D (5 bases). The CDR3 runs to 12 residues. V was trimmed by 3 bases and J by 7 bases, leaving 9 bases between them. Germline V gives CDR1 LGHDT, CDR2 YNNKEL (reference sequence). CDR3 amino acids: CASSQGGSGYTF. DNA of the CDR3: TGTGCCAGCAGCCAGGGGGGAAGTGGCTACACCTTC.

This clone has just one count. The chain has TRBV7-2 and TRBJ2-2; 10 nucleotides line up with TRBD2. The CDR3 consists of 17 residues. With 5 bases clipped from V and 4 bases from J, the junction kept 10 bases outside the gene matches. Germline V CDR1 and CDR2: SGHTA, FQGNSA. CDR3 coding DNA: TGTGCCAGCAGCGTAGACTTAGCGGGAGGTTTCACCGGGGAGCTGTTTTTT. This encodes CASSVDLAGGFTGELFF.

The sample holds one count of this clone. CDR3 DNA sequence: TGTGCCAGCAGCAAGGGGGGCTATGGCTACACCTTC. Protein sequence: CASSKGGYGYTF. The rearrangement joins TRBV21-1 to TRBJ1-2. TRBV21-1 constitutes a pseudogene. The CDR3 has 12 amino acids.

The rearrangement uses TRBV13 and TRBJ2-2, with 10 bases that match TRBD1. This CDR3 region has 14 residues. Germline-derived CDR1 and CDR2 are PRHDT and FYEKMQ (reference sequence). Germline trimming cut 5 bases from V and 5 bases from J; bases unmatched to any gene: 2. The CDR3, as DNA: TGTGCCAGCAGCGGACAGGGGGAAACCGGGGAGCTGTTTTTT. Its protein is CASSGQGETGELFF.

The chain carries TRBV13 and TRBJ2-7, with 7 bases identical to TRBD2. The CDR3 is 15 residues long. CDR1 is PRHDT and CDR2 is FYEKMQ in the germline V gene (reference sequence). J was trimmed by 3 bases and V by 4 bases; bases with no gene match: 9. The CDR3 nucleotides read TGTGCCAGCAGCTATGCTACCGGGACTATCTACGAGCAGTACTTC. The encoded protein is CASSYATGTIYEQYF.

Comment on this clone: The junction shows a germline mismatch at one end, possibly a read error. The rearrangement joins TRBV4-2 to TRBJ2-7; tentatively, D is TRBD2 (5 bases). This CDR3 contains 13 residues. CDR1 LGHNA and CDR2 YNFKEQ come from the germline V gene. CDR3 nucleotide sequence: TGTGCCAGCAGCCAAGATCCGGCTAGCCGATCGAACTTC. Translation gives CASSQDPASRSNF.

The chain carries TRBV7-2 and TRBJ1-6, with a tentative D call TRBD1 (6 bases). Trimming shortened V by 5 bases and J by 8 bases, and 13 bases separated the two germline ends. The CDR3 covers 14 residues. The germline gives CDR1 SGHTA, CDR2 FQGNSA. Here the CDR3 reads CASSPNRVDSPLHF. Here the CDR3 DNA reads TGTGCCAGCAGCCCTAACAGGGTCGATTCACCCCTCCACTTT.

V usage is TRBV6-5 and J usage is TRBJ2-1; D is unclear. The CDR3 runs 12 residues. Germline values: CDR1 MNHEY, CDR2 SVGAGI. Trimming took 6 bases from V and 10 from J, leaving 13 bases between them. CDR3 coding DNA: TGTGCCAGCAGCAAAAGAGGTTTCGAGCAGTTCTTC. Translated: CASSKRGFEQFF.

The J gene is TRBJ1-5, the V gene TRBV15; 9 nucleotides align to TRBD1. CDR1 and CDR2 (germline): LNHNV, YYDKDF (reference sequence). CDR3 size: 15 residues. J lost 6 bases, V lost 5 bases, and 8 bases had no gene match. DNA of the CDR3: TGTGCCACCAGCTATATAACAGGGGGCGGTCAGCCCCAGCATTTT. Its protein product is CATSYITGGGQPQHF. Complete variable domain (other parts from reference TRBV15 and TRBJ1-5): DAMVIQNPRYQVTQFGKPVTLSCSQTLNHNVMYWYQQKSSQAPKLLFHYYDKDFNNEADTPDNFQSRRPNTSFCFLDIRSPGLGDTAMYLCATSYITGGGQPQHFGDGTRLSIL.

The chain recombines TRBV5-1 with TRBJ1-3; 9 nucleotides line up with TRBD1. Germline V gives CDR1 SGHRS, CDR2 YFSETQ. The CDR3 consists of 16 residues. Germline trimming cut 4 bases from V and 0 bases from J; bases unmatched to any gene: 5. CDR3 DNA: TGCGCCAGCAGCCCGGGACAGGGTCCCTCTGGAAACACCATATATTTT. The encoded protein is CASSPGQGPSGNTIYF. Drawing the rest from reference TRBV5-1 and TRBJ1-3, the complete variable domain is KAGVTQTPRYLIKTRGQQVTLSCSPISGHRSVSWYQQTPGQGLQFLFEYFSETQRNKGNFPGRFSGRQFSNSRSEMNVSTLELGDSALYLCASSPGQGPSGNTIYFGEGSWLTVV.

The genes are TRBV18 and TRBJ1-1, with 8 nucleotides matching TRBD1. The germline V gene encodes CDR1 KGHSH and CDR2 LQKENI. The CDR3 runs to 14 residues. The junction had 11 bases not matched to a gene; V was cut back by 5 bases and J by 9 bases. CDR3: CASSVGQGAPQAFF. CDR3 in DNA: TGTGCCAGCTCAGTCGGTCAGGGGGCCCCGCAAGCTTTCTTT.